This TCR beta chain derives from a study of blood T cells in healthy people across ages. This clonotype was observed a few times. The CDR3 sequence is 14 residues long. The germline V gene encodes CDR1 MNHEY and CDR2 SVGAGI. Combining a sample-barcoded 5' primer with a J-beta primer mix, a second PCR ran for roughly 6 to 12 cycles. In TCRdb, the 5' RACE reads were re-called with MiXCR into one record per CDR3 protein. The sample lists fewer than 1,200,000 distinct CDR3 sequences, approximately 25% occurring once. These data were also reused for a study on T cells of mothers and their children.

This chain joins TRBV6-5 and TRBJ2-7, with no clear D. The closer fit of TRBJ2-5 to the DNA end suggests the J call may be wrong. Material: blood. The TCR was taken from a girl between 2 and 10 years old in good health. The CDR3 nucleotides read TGTGCCAGCAGTTACAGGCCCCCGGGAGAGACCCAGTACTTC. Protein sequence: CASSYRPPGETQYF.